Below are 12 T cell receptor beta chains sequenced from a single sample in a study of cytomegalovirus exposure and HLA in healthy donors. With 60 Vbeta and 13 Jbeta primers, the PCR was carried out. Sequencing was performed with immunoSEQ multiplex PCR; in TCRdb, only in-frame clones are kept and a portion is missing. The sample holds roughly 34,000 clones, roughly two thirds seen once. The sequencing sample was made of PBMCs. These receptors were collected from a man aged 35 to 55 in good health and CMV-seropositive.

In this sample, this clone turned up a few times. The rearrangement joins TRBV11-2 to TRBJ2-1; no clear D. CDR3 size: 11 residues. With 5 bases removed from V and 5 bases from J, the gap between germline ends came to 4 bases. The germline CDR1 and CDR2 sequences are SGHAT and FQNNGV. This chain's CDR3 is CASSLDNEQFF. CDR3 bases: TGTGCCAGCAGCCTCGACAATGAGCAGTTCTTC.

The J gene is TRBJ2-2, the V gene TRBV19, with a tentative D call TRBD2 (6 bases). Germline V gene lookup returns CDR1 LNHDA and CDR2 SQIVND (reference sequence). V was trimmed by 8 bases and J by 2 bases, leaving 15 bases between them. The CDR3 loop spans 15 amino acids. CDR3: CASGTSWGNTGELFF. The CDR3 nucleotides read TGTGCCAGTGGGACTTCGTGGGGAAACACCGGGGAGCTGTTTTTT.

This sequence joins TRBV7-9 and TRBJ1-1, with 8 bases aligning to TRBD1. J was trimmed by 11 bases and V by 8 bases; bases with no gene match: 19. The CDR3 spans 15 residues. Germline V CDR1 and CDR2: SEHNR, FQNEAQ (reference sequence). The CDR3 DNA sequence: TGTGCCAGCCCCATCCCGACAGGGGCTTGGGGTGATGCTTTCTTT. As protein: CASPIPTGAWGDAFF.

V usage is TRBV9 and J usage is TRBJ2-3; TRBD2 might be the D (6 bases). Germline V gene lookup returns CDR1 SGDLS and CDR2 YYNGEE. The CDR3 spans 16 residues. V shed 4 bases and J shed 0 bases, with 15 bases lying between them. The CDR3 DNA sequence: TGTGCCAGCAGCCCCCTGGGGGGATTTAGCACAGATACGCAGTATTTT. Protein sequence: CASSPLGGFSTDTQYF.

The V call is TRBV27, the J call TRBJ1-4; TRBD1 agrees at 7 bases. Germline V CDR1 and CDR2: MNHEY, SMNVEV (reference sequence). J was trimmed by 11 bases and V by 3 bases; bases with no gene match: 9. There are 14 residues in the CDR3. DNA of the CDR3: TGTGCCAGCAGTTTCGGGGACAGCCAGTGGAAACTGTTTTTT. Amino acid sequence: CASSFGDSQWKLFF. The full variable domain, completed using reference TRBV27 and TRBJ1-4, is EAQVTQNPRYLITVTGKKLTVTCSQNMNHEYMSWYRQDPGLGLRQIYYSMNVEVTDKGDVPEGYKVSRKEKRNFPLILESPSPNQTSLYFCASSFGDSQWKLFFGSGTQLSVL.

This chain joins TRBV9 and TRBJ2-3, with a tentative D call TRBD2 (6 bases). Trimming cost V 0 bases and J 6 bases, with 8 bases left between them. Germline-derived CDR1 and CDR2 are SGDLS and YYNGEE. The length of the CDR3 is 13 residues. The CDR3 sequence: CASSVERGDTQYF. The CDR3 coding sequence is TGTGCCAGCAGCGTAGAACGGGGGGATACGCAGTATTTT.

This chain links TRBV6-4 with TRBJ1-1; D may be TRBD1 (5 bases). V was clipped by 2 bases and J by 4 bases, with 8 bases between them. Germline V gene lookup returns CDR1 MRHNA and CDR2 SNTAGT. The CDR3 is made up of 13 amino acids. The CDR3 sequence is CASSDRGTTEAFF. CDR3 sequence (DNA): TGTGCCAGCAGTGACAGGGGTACCACTGAAGCTTTCTTT.

The rearrangement joins TRBV9 to TRBJ1-6; a weak D match, TRBD1 (5 bases). V was cut by 3 bases and J by 4 bases, with 14 bases left in between. Germline V gives CDR1 SGDLS, CDR2 YYNGEE. CDR3 length equals 16 residues. CDR3 sequence (DNA): TGTGCCAGCAGCGAAGGAGGGACGGATTATAATTCACCCCTCCACTTT. Its protein is CASSEGGTDYNSPLHF. The full variable domain, rest sourced from reference TRBV9 and TRBJ1-6, is DSGVTQTPKHLITATGQRVTLRCSPRSGDLSVYWYQQSLDQGLQFLIQYYNGEERAKGNILERFSAQQFPDLHSELNLSSLELGDSALYFCASSEGGTDYNSPLHFGNGTRLTVT.

The V call is TRBV15, the J call TRBJ1-2, with D hard to call. The V end lost 5 bases, the J end lost 1 base, and 8 bases lay between the germline ends. There are 13 residues in the CDR3. Germline V gene sequence: CDR1 LNHNV, CDR2 YYDKDF (reference sequence). This chain's CDR3 is CATSAGINYGYTF. In DNA form, the CDR3 reads TGTGCCACCAGCGCAGGTATTAACTATGGCTACACCTTC.

J is TRBJ1-1 and V is TRBV5-1; tentatively, D is TRBD1 (5 bases). CDR3 length: 15 amino acids. The germline gives CDR1 SGHRS, CDR2 YFSETQ. V was shortened by 4 bases and J by 1 base, with 14 bases between the two germline ends. CDR3 DNA sequence: TGCGCCAGCAGCAACAGACAGAGCACGAACACTGAAGCTTTCTTT. Amino acids: CASSNRQSTNTEAFF.

This clone was detected a few times. The rearrangement links TRBV28 to TRBJ2-2, with 7 nucleotides matching TRBD1. Per the germline V gene, CDR1 is MDHEN and CDR2 is SYDVKM. The junction had 5 bases not matched to a gene; V was cut back by 4 bases and J by 3 bases. CDR3 length: 15 residues. The CDR3 here is CASSSAGGDTGELFF. The CDR3 nucleotides are TGTGCCAGCAGTTCGGCAGGGGGTGACACCGGGGAGCTGTTTTTT. Combining the CDR3 with reference TRBV28 and TRBJ2-2 gives the whole variable domain DVKVTQSSRYLVKRTGEKVFLECVQDMDHENMFWYRQDPGLGLRLIYFSYDVKMKEKGDIPEGYSVSREKKERFSLILESASTNQTSMYLCASSSAGGDTGELFFGEGSRLTVL.

The CDR3 sequence is CARVLREKLFF. The CDR3 DNA reads TGTGCCCGAGTTCTACGTGAAAAACTGTTTTTT. V is TRBV15 and J is TRBJ1-4; D uncertain. The germline gives CDR1 LNHNV, CDR2 YYDKDF (reference sequence). V was cut by 11 bases and J by 7 bases, with 11 bases left in between. The CDR3 runs 11 residues.